The rows below give T cell receptor beta chains drawn from one sample of a study of blood T cell repertoires in COVID-19. Profiled with immunoSEQ multiplex PCR; TCRdb holds only in-frame clones, not every one. The table shows roughly 180,000 clones, with around 80% occurring only once. Material for sequencing was PBMCs or T cells enriched from blood (not recorded which). The receptor set was obtained from a man in his forties or fifties who had recovered from COVID-19. The CDR3 runs from the conserved cysteine through the conserved F or W. Fields, in order: clone size, D gene, V gene, J gene, CDR3 protein, CDR3 DNA. The D gene is left open where the match is weak. Clone size is stated in some rows and not others, as once, few, many or a class when expanded.

NA	NA	TRBV15	TRBJ1-4	CATSRIPTVATTNEKLFF	TGTGCCACCAGCAGAATTCCGACAGTGGCAACAACTAATGAAAAACTGTTTTTT
NA	TRBD2	TRBV7-8	TRBJ2-7	CASSLGTSGGEQYF	TGTGCCAGCAGCTTGGGGACTAGCGGGGGAGAGCAGTACTTC
NA	TRBD1	TRBV2	TRBJ2-6	CASKVTGSDVLTF	TGTGCCAGCAAGGTGACAGGGTCAGACGTCCTGACTTTC
NA	TRBD2	TRBV7-3	TRBJ2-1	CASSQGASGSQEQFF	TGTGCCAGCAGCCAAGGGGCTAGCGGGAGCCAAGAGCAGTTCTTC
few	NA	TRBV5-1	TRBJ1-3	CASSRLSTGNTIYF	TGCGCCAGCAGCCGACTAAGCACTGGAAACACCATATATTTT
NA	TRBD1	TRBV7-8	TRBJ2-7	CASSLVSRQGYSYEQYF	TGTGCCAGCAGCTTAGTTTCTCGACAGGGATACTCCTACGAGCAGTACTTC
NA	TRBD1	TRBV7-8	TRBJ1-1	CASSTGTGSTEAFF	TGTGCCAGCAGCACCGGGACAGGGAGCACTGAAGCTTTCTTT
NA	NA	TRBV18	TRBJ2-3	CASSGGGGPPFGTDTQYF	TGTGCCAGCTCCGGAGGCGGGGGCCCTCCCTTCGGCACAGATACGCAGTATTTT
NA	NA	TRBV28	TRBJ2-7	CASSFPPAGSSYEQYF	TGTGCCAGCAGCTTCCCCCCGGCTGGGAGCTCCTACGAGCAGTACTTC
NA	TRBD1	TRBV27	TRBJ1-6	CASSLDHPGQGNSPLHF	TGTGCCAGCAGTTTAGATCATCCGGGACAGGGGAATTCACCCCTCCACTTT
NA	TRBD1	TRBV5-4	TRBJ2-2	CASSQIQGANTGELFF	TGTGCCAGCAGCCAAATACAGGGGGCGAACACCGGGGAGCTGTTTTTT
NA	TRBD2	TRBV6-5	TRBJ2-5	CASSYVSGSTRETQYF	TGTGCCAGCAGTTACGTTAGCGGGAGTACGCGAGAGACCCAGTACTTC
NA	NA	TRBV29-1	TRBJ2-3	CSLEEGGTDTQYF	TGCAGCTTAGAAGAAGGCGGTACAGATACGCAGTATTTT
NA	NA	TRBV29-1	TRBJ2-1	CSVMTLPLRNEQFF	TGCAGCGTTATGACACTCCCGCTGCGCAATGAGCAGTTCTTC
NA	NA	TRBV3-1/TRBV3-2	TRBJ1-2	CASSDTGMPGDGYTF	TGTGCCAGCAGCGATACGGGGATGCCGGGCGATGGCTACACCTTC
once	NA	TRBV3-1/TRBV3-2	TRBJ1-4	CASSPPIGEKLFF	TGTGCCAGCAGCCCCCCTATCGGGGAAAAACTGTTTTTT
NA	TRBD1	TRBV27	TRBJ1-2	CASSLSQQGAVGYTF	TGTGCCAGCAGTTTATCTCAACAGGGGGCGGTCGGCTACACCTTC
NA	TRBD2	TRBV24-1	TRBJ2-5	CATGLAGSGETQYF	TGTGCCACCGGCTTAGCGGGATCAGGGGAGACCCAGTACTTC
NA	NA	TRBV6-5	TRBJ2-2	CASSSGDGGELFF	TGTGCCAGCAGTTCAGGGGACGGCGGGGAGCTGTTTTTT
NA	TRBD1	TRBV27	TRBJ1-6	CASSTDRGSPLHF	TGTGCCAGCAGTACAGACAGGGGGTCACCCCTCCACTTT
NA	NA	TRBV10-3	TRBJ2-1	CAIGVVEDNEQFF	TGTGCCATTGGGGTCGTGGAGGACAATGAGCAGTTCTTC
NA	TRBD1	TRBV24-1	TRBJ1-3	CATKAVRGRGLGNTIYF	TGTGCCACCAAGGCAGTGCGGGGCAGGGGGCTTGGAAACACCATATATTTT
once	TRBD1	TRBV5-6	TRBJ1-2	CASSFGTGGVGYTF	TGTGCCAGCAGCTTTGGGACAGGGGGTGTCGGCTACACCTTC
NA	NA	TRBV7-3	TRBJ1-4	CASRGQSSTNEKLFF	TGTGCCAGCAGAGGACAGAGCTCAACTAATGAAAAACTGTTTTTT
NA	NA	TRBV5-6	TRBJ2-5	CASTSVSGETQYF	TGTGCCAGCACCAGCGTGAGCGGGGAGACCCAGTACTTC
NA	NA	TRBV7-2	TRBJ2-7	CASSPRVVGEQYF	TGTGCCAGCAGCCCCCGGGTCGTTGGGGAGCAGTACTTC
NA	TRBD1	TRBV29-1	TRBJ1-2	CSVVGQGNGYTF	TGCAGCGTTGTGGGACAGGGAAATGGCTACACCTTC
NA	TRBD1	TRBV7-3	TRBJ2-3	CASSRDRVTDTQYF	TGTGCCAGCAGCCGGGACAGGGTGACAGATACGCAGTATTTT
NA	NA	TRBV11-2	TRBJ1-6	CASSFGGGNSPLHF	TGTGCCAGCAGCTTCGGGGGAGGTAATTCACCCCTCCACTTT
few	NA	TRBV2	TRBJ2-7	CASSDFVGTYEQYF	TGTGCCAGCAGTGACTTTGTGGGCACCTACGAGCAGTACTTC
few	NA	TRBV21-1	TRBJ1-5	CASSNWTANQPQHF	TGTGCCAGCAGCAATTGGACAGCGAATCAGCCCCAGCATTTT
NA	TRBD1	TRBV7-9	TRBJ2-3	CASSLGAGGTYTQYF	TGTGCCAGCAGCTTAGGGGCAGGGGGAACGTATACGCAGTATTTT
NA	NA	TRBV2	TRBJ2-7	CASYSQGFSYEQYF	TGTGCCAGCTACTCCCAGGGATTCTCCTACGAGCAGTACTTC
NA	TRBD1	TRBV20-1	TRBJ2-5	CSAVRDSLNF	TGCAGTGCCGTTCGGGACAGTTTGAACTTC
NA	TRBD1	TRBV27	TRBJ2-7	CASSLSGTGKGYEQYF	TGTGCCAGCAGTCTCTCCGGGACAGGGAAGGGCTACGAGCAGTACTTC
NA	TRBD1	TRBV9	TRBJ2-7	CASSVGVTGVLREQYF	TGTGCCAGCAGCGTAGGAGTGACAGGGGTATTGAGGGAGCAGTACTTC
few	TRBD1	TRBV7-6	TRBJ2-7	CASSDRGSYEQYF	TGTGCCAGCAGTGACAGGGGCTCGTACGAGCAGTACTTC
NA	NA	TRBV28	TRBJ1-6	CASSFQGRKGSPLHF	TGTGCCAGCAGTTTCCAGGGGCGAAAAGGCTCACCCCTCCACTTT
NA	TRBD2	TRBV6-5	TRBJ2-6	CASRRSGIGANVLTF	TGTGCCAGCAGGCGTAGCGGGATAGGGGCCAACGTCCTGACTTTC
NA	TRBD1	TRBV28	TRBJ1-4	CASSSEGAVEEKLFF	TGTGCCAGCAGCTCGGAGGGGGCGGTTGAGGAAAAACTGTTTTTT
NA	NA	TRBV5-4	TRBJ2-5	CASSVPSAAQYF	TGTGCCAGCAGCGTGCCTAGTGCCGCCCAGTACTTC
NA	TRBD2	TRBV28	TRBJ2-1	CASSDSLAASYNEQFF	TGTGCCAGCAGTGATAGTCTAGCGGCCTCCTACAATGAGCAGTTCTTC